This TCR beta chain was observed in a study of cytomegalovirus exposure and HLA in healthy donors. Study-wide background: Both the approximately 130 validation repertoires and the approximately 640 first-cohort repertoires used the same platform, as reported by a later analysis.

Regarding this clone: Its antigen is currently unknown.

CDR3 length: 16 residues. V was trimmed by 3 bases and J by 0 bases, leaving 12 bases between them. Germline V lookup: CDR1 LNHDA, CDR2 SQIVND (reference sequence). Study findings and constraints: Rarity marked most TCR sequences, yet some public TCRs occurred in many donors. The classifier reportedly diagnosed cytomegalovirus status with high specificity and sensitivity. It was found in a later analysis that first-cohort TCR clusters tended to co-occur in the 130 or so validation repertoires.

Profiling relied on immunoSEQ multiplex PCR, and the TCRdb table lists in-frame clones only, not all of them. Of about 340,000 clones in the sample, about nine tenths were seen once. The chain uses TRBV19 and TRBJ2-1; D is unclear. The material sequenced was PBMCs. This TCR was recovered from a young woman in good health and CMV-seronegative. The CDR3, as DNA: TGTGCCAGTAGTATCCCTGACTCGAGCTCCTACAATGAGCAGTTCTTC. This gives the protein CASSIPDSSSYNEQFF.